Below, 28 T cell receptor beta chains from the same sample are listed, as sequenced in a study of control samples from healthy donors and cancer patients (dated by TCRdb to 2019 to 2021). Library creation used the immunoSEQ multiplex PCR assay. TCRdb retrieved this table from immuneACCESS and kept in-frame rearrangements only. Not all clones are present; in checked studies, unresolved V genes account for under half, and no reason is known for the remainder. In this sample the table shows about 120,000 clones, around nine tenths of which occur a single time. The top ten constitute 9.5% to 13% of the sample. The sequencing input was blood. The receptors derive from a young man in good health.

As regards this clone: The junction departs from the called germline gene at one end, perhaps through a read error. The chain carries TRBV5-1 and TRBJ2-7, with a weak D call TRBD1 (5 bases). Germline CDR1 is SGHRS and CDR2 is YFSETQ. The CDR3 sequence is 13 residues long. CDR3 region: CASSFQGSHEQYF. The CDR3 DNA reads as TGCGCCAGCAGCTTCCAGGGCTCCCACGAGCAGTACTTC.

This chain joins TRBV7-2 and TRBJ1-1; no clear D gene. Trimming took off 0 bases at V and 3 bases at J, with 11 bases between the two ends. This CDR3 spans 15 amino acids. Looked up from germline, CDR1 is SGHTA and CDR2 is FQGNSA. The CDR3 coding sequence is TGTGCCAGCAGCTTAGCGAACCCCCGGGACACTGAAGCTTTCTTT. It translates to CASSLANPRDTEAFF.

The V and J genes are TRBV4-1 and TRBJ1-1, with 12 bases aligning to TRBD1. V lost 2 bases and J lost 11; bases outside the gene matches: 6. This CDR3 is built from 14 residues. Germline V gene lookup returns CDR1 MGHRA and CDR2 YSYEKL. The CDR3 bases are TGCGCCAGCAGCCAACCGGGACAGGGGGCCGGGGCTTTCTTT. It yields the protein CASSQPGQGAGAFF.

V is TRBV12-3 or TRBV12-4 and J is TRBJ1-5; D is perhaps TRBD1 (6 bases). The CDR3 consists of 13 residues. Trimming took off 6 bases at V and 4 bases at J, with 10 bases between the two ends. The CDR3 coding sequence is TGTGCCAGCAGGGCCGGACAGAATCAGCCCCAGCATTTT. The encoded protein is CASRAGQNQPQHF.

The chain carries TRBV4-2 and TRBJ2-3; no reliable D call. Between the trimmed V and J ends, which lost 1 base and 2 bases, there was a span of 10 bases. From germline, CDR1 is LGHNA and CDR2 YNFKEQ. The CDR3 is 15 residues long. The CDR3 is CASSQGTAPTDTQYF. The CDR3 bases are TGTGCCAGCAGCCAAGGGACGGCGCCCACAGATACGCAGTATTTT.

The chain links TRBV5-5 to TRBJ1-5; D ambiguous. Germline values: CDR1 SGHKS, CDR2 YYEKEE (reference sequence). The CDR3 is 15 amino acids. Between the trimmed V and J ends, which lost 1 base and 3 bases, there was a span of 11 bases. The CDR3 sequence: CASSLSPGYNQPQHF. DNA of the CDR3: TGTGCCAGCAGCTTGTCGCCGGGATACAATCAGCCCCAGCATTTT.

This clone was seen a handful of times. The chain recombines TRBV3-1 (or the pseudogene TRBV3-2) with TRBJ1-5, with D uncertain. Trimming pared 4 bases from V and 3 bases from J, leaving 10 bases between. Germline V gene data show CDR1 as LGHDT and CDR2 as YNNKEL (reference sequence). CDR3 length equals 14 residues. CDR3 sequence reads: CASSPSSFNQPQHF. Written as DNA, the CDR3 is TGTGCCAGCAGCCCTAGCAGCTTCAATCAGCCCCAGCATTTT.

The CDR3 sequence: CAAVSGGSGNTIYF. The CDR3 DNA follows: TGTGCCGCGGTCAGTGGAGGGTCTGGAAACACCATATATTTT. The chain carries TRBV6-5 and TRBJ1-3; D gene unclear. Per germline, CDR1 MNHEY and CDR2 SVGAGI. V lost 11 bases to trimming and J lost 1 base, with 15 bases between them. This CDR3 spans 14 amino acids.

CDR3 loop: CASRGRGSGQPQHF. Here the CDR3 DNA reads TGTGCCAGCAGGGGACGGGGAAGCGGCCAGCCCCAGCATTTT. The chain combines TRBV2 with TRBJ1-5, with TRBD1 as a possible D gene (5 bases). CDR1 and CDR2 from the germline V gene are SNHLY and FYNNEI. V lost 6 bases, J lost 7 bases, and 16 bases lay in between. CDR3 length: 14 residues.

The CDR3, as DNA: TGTGCCAGCAGCCTAACAGGGATTAACTATGGCTACACCTTC. This gives the protein CASSLTGINYGYTF. The V gene is TRBV2, the J gene TRBJ1-2; the D gene is possibly TRBD1 (6 bases). Germline assignment: CDR1 SNHLY and CDR2 FYNNEI. CDR3 length equals 14 residues. V lost 6 bases to trimming and J lost 1 base, with 12 bases between them.

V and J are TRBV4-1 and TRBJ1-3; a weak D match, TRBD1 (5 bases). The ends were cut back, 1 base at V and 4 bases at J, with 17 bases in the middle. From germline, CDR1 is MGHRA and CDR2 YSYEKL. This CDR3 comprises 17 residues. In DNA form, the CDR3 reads TGCGCCAGCAGCCAAGGATTGGGGCCTCCCATGGGAAACACCATATATTTT. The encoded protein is CASSQGLGPPMGNTIYF.

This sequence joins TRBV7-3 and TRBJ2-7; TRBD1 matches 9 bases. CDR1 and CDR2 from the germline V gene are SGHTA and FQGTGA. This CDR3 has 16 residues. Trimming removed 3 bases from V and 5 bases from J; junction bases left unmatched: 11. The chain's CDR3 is CASSFQTGTGRDEQYF. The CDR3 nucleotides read TGTGCCAGCAGCTTCCAAACCGGGACAGGGAGGGACGAGCAGTACTTC.

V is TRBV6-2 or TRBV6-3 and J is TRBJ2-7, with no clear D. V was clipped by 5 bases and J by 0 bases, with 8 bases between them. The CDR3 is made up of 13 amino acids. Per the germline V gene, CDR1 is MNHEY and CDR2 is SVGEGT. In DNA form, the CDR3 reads TGTGCCAGCAGTCCGACCGCCTCCTACGAGCAGTACTTC. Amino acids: CASSPTASYEQYF.

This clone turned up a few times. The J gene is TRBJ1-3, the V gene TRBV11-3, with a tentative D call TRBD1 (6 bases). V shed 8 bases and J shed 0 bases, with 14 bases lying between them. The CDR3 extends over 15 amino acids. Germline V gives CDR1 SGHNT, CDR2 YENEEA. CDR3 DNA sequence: TGTGCCAGCCGCCCGCGGGGGGCCTCTGGAAACACCATATATTTT. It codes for CASRPRGASGNTIYF.

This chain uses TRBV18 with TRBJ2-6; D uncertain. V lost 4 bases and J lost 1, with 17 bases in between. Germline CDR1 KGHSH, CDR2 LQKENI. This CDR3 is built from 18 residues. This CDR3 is CASSLYSSDSSGANVLTF. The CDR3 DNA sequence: TGTGCCAGCTCACTTTATAGCAGCGACTCGTCTGGGGCCAACGTCCTGACTTTC.

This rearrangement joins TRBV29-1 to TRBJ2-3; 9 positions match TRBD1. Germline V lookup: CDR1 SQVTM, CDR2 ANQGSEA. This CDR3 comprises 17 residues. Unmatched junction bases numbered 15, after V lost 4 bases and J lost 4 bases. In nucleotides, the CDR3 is TGCAGCGTTGGGACCCCTAGAGGACAGGGGTTTGCAGATACGCAGTATTTT. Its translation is CSVGTPRGQGFADTQYF.

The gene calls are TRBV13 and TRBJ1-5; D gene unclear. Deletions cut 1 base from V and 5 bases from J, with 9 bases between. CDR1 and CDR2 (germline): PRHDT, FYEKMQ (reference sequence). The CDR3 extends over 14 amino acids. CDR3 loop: CASSLAGIDQPQHF. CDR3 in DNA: TGTGCCAGCAGCTTAGCCGGGATTGATCAGCCCCAGCATTTT.

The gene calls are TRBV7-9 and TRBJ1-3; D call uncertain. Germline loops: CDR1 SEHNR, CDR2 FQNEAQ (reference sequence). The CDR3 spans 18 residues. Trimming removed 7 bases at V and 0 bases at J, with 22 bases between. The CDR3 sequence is CASIRDDEKTSSGNTIYF. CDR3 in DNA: TGTGCCAGCATAAGGGATGACGAGAAAACCAGCTCTGGAAACACCATATATTTT. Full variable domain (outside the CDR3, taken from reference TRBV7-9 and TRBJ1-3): DTGVSQNPRHKITKRGQNVTFRCDPISEHNRLYWYRQTLGQGPEFLTYFQNEAQLEKSRLLSDRFSAERPKGSFSTLEIQRTEQGDSAMYLCASIRDDEKTSSGNTIYFGEGSWLTVV.

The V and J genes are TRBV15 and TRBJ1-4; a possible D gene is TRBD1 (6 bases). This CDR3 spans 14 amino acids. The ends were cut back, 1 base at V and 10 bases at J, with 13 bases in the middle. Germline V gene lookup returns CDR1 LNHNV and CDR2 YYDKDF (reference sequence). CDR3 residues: CATSRVGGIGKLFF. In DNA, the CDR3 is TGTGCCACCAGCAGAGTAGGGGGTATTGGAAAACTGTTTTTT.

CDR3 in amino acids: CASSLDTAGGFSGNTIYF. DNA of the CDR3: TGTGCCAGCAGCTTAGATACCGCAGGGGGCTTCTCTGGAAACACCATATATTTT. The chain carries TRBV11-3 and TRBJ1-3, with 8 bases that match TRBD1. Per germline, CDR1 SGHNT and CDR2 YENEEA. V was pared by 0 bases and J by 0 bases, with 7 bases of the junction left unmatched. The CDR3 loop spans 18 amino acids.

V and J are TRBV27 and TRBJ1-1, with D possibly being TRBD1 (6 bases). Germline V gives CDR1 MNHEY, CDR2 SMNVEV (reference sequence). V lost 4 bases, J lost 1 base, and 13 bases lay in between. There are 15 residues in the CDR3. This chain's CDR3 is CASSSQGGGNTEAFF. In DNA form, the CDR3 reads TGTGCCAGCAGTTCTCAGGGAGGGGGGAACACTGAAGCTTTCTTT.

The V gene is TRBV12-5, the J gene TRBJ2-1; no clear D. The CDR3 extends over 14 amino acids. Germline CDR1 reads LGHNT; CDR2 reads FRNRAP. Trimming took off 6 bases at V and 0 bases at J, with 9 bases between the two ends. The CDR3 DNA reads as TGTGCTAGTGGCCTCCACAACTCCTACAATGAGCAGTTCTTC. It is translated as CASGLHNSYNEQFF.

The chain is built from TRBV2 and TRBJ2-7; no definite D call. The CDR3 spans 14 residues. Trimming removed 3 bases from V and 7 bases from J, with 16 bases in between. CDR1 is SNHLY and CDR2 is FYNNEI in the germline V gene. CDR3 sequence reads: CASSDWGGLGEQYV. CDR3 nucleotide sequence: TGTGCCAGCAGTGATTGGGGTGGATTGGGGGAGCAGTACGTC.

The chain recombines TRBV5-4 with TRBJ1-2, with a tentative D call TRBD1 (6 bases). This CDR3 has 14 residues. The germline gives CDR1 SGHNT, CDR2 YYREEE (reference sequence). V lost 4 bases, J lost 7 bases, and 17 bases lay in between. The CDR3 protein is CASSIWTDLGGYTF. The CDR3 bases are TGTGCCAGCAGCATATGGACAGATCTGGGTGGCTACACCTTC.

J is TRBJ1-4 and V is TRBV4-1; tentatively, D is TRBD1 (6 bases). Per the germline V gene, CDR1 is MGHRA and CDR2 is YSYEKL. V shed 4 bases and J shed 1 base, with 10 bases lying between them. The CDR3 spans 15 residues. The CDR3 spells CASSRGGQTNEKLFF. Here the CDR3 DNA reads TGCGCCAGCAGCCGCGGGGGGCAAACTAATGAAAAACTGTTTTTT.

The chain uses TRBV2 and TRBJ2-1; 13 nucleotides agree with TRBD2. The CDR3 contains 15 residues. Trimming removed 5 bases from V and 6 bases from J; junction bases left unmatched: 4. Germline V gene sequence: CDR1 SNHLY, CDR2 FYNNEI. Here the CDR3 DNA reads TGTGCCAGCAGTACCGGACTAGCGGGGGTCAATGAGCAGTTCTTC. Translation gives CASSTGLAGVNEQFF.

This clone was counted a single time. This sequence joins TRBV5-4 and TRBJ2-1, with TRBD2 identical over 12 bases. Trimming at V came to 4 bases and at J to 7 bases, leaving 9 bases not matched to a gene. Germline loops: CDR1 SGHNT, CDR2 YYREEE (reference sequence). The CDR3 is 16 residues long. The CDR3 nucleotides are TGTGCCAGCAGCGGCTCGACTAGCGGGGGTGGTAATGAGCAGTTCTTC. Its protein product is CASSGSTSGGGNEQFF.

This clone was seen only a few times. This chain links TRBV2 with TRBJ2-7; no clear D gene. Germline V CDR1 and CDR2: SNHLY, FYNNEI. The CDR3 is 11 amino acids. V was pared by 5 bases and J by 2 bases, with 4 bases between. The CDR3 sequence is CASSLAYEQYF. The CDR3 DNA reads TGTGCCAGCAGTCTGGCCTACGAGCAGTACTTC. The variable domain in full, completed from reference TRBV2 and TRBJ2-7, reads EPEVTQTPSHQVTQMGQEVILRCVPISNHLYFYWYRQILGQKVEFLVSFYNNEISEKSEIFDDQFSVERPDGSNFTLKIRSTKLEDSAMYFCASSLAYEQYFGPGTRLTVT.